The rows below give T cell receptor beta chains drawn from one sample of a study of blood T cell repertoires in COVID-19. Sequencing was performed with immunoSEQ multiplex PCR; in TCRdb, only in-frame clones are kept and a portion is missing. The table lists 150,000 to 180,000 clones, 80% to 90% of them singletons. Source material: peripheral blood. All receptors come from a woman aged 40 to 49 with acute or convalescent COVID-19. Both conserved end residues are trimmed from each CDR3. D genes are given only for firm matches.

d_call v_call cdr3_aa
TRBD1 TRBV29-1 SVAQGSGGNQPQH
TRBD1 TRBV5-4 ASSSSDRGPSAF
- TRBV9 ASSVGQEFGIQY
- TRBV12-3/TRBV12-4 ASSLHYEQY
TRBD1 TRBV27 ASSPDRGRVTGELF
- TRBV19 ASSERTLSGANVLT
- TRBV4-1 ASSQDSASAF
TRBD2 TRBV19 ATGTSGSLNDEQY
- TRBV6-5 ASIGTVFDEQY
- TRBV7-2 ASSFNYRAEPRGYT
TRBD1 TRBV30 AWSARRGTGGGYGYT
- TRBV11-2 ASRKARGAGANVLT
- TRBV5-6 ASSLVDRTYEQY
- TRBV7-6 ASSLGGSQGLDEQF
- TRBV21-1 ASSKVGRGLRGRNQPQH
- TRBV28 ASSLDSVSSYEQY
- TRBV10-3 ASCPMVRGSDNEQF
- TRBV27 ASSLFFGGTGQPQH
- TRBV7-9 ASRPGGAQNTEAF
- TRBV28 ASSPNDSAYEQY
- TRBV9 ASSLNLVEVSNYGYT
- TRBV12-3/TRBV12-4 ASSRGRGTEAF
- TRBV11-3 ASSADSLREQY
TRBD1 TRBV10-3 AISGQAPSGANVLT
- TRBV5-4 ASSRTTSYAGELF
TRBD2 TRBV4-1 ASTQVDLGLAPNEQF